Listed below are T cell receptor beta chains from one sample, sequenced in a study of T cell repertoires and HLA-DP antigens. These receptors' antigens are unknown. The repertoire was sequenced with immunoSEQ multiplex PCR; TCRdb's copy has only in-frame clones and lacks some. The data hold about 73,000 clones, with roughly 75% observed a single time. Input material: CD4+ T cells from PBMCs. The receptors were gathered from a man aged 55-75 years in good health and CMV-seronegative. The CDR3 runs from the conserved cysteine through the conserved F or W. Not every row has a clone size; where given, it reads once, few, many or a size class.

>TRBV19|-
CASMTVSNTGELFF
>TRBV4-3|few
CASSPGARTAGNTIYF
>TRBV9|few
CASSGPTGMGDGYTF
>TRBV6-5|few
CASSERTSKWGYTF
>TRBV12-2|-
CASRFRYSNQPQHF
>TRBV5-1|-
CASSLTVANTGELFF
>TRBV2|few
CASRGGTTTTDTQYF
>TRBV5-1|-
CASSPRQGTGAEAFF
>TRBV9|few
CASSARDSGTDTQYF
>TRBV6-1|-
CASSATGLNTGELFF
>TRBV7-2|-
CASSRPPGTSEIRGYEQFF
>TRBV5-4|-
CASSLAPDRFPINEQFF
>TRBV6-5|few
CASSYMRERGTQYF
>TRBV5-1|few
CASSSRVNNEKLFF
>TRBV7-2|-
CASSLQVYNEQFF
>TRBV30|-
CAWRRGGADEQYF
>TRBV6-6|few
CASSPGGQAHETQYF
>TRBV5-6|once
CASSPLKGREETQYF
>TRBV4-3|-
CASSHGHSDNSPLHF
>TRBV30|few
CAWSVQGHLGETQYF
>TRBV5-6|-
CASSLVGPYNEQFF
>TRBV19|-
CASTRDRSTDTQYF
>TRBV11-2|-
CASSRTSGASSYNEQFF
>TRBV4-3|-
CASSQGLGGAYNEQFF